This is a list of T cell receptor beta chains from one sample in a study of response to subunit inactivated influenza vaccine. In TCRdb, the RT-PCR reads were re-called with MiXCR into one record per CDR3 protein. The table shows roughly 700,000 distinct CDR3 sequences, with about 15% occurring only once. The sequencing used PBMCs from blood, collected less than 15 days before vaccination. These TCRs come from a man aged 45-60 years who received an inactivated influenza vaccine. The CDR3 runs from the conserved cysteine through the conserved F or W. The order of the fields is CDR3 protein, CDR3 DNA, clone size, J gene, D gene, V gene. D genes are given only for firm matches. Expanded clones get a size class; other rows say once, few or many, or leave the size out.

cdr3_aa: CASSQALAGNQPQHF
cdr3_nt: TGCGCCAGCAGCCAAGCCCTGGCAGGGAATCAGCCCCAGCATTTT
clone_size: few
j_call: TRBJ1-5
d_call: .
v_call: TRBV4-1

cdr3_aa: CASRLATNNEQFF
cdr3_nt: TGTGCCAGCAGACTAGCGACTAACAATGAGCAGTTCTTC
clone_size: few
j_call: TRBJ2-1
d_call: TRBD2
v_call: TRBV12-3/TRBV12-4

cdr3_aa: CGVVSYDLWYF
cdr3_nt: TGCGGCGTTGTTTCATACGATTTATGGTACTTC
clone_size: .
j_call: TRBJ2-5
d_call: .
v_call: TRBV29-1

cdr3_aa: CASSLTGGGEYEQYF
cdr3_nt: TGTGCCAGCAGCTTAACGGGGGGCGGGGAATACGAGCAGTACTTC
clone_size: few
j_call: TRBJ2-7
d_call: .
v_call: TRBV7-8

cdr3_aa: CAISNGYNEQFF
cdr3_nt: TGTGCCATCAGCAATGGCTACAATGAGCAGTTCTTC
clone_size: .
j_call: TRBJ2-1
d_call: .
v_call: TRBV10-3

cdr3_aa: CASSRDKQETQYF
cdr3_nt: TGTGCCAGCTCTCGGGACAAGCAAGAGACCCAGTACTTC
clone_size: many
j_call: TRBJ2-5
d_call: .
v_call: TRBV18

cdr3_aa: CATEDRARSNEQYF
cdr3_nt: TGTGCCACCGAAGACCGGGCCAGATCCAACGAGCAGTACTTC
clone_size: few
j_call: TRBJ2-7
d_call: .
v_call: TRBV24-1

cdr3_aa: CATSAGTGYAVEQYF
cdr3_nt: TGTGCCACCAGTGCGGGGACCGGATACGCGGTTGAGCAGTACTTC
clone_size: few
j_call: TRBJ2-7
d_call: .
v_call: TRBV24-1

cdr3_aa: CASSYTNGQEETQYF
cdr3_nt: TGCGCCAGCAGCTATACGAACGGGCAGGAAGAGACCCAGTACTTC
clone_size: few
j_call: TRBJ2-5
d_call: .
v_call: TRBV5-1

cdr3_aa: CASSVGTGPEYF
cdr3_nt: TGTGCCAGCAGCGTGGGCACAGGGCCAGAGTACTTC
clone_size: few
j_call: TRBJ2-5
d_call: .
v_call: TRBV9

cdr3_aa: CASSEIQNTEAFF
cdr3_nt: TGTGCCAGCAGTGAAATACAGAACACTGAAGCTTTCTTT
clone_size: .
j_call: TRBJ1-1
d_call: .
v_call: TRBV2